This entry lists 26 T cell receptor beta chains sequenced from one sample in a study of CD8+ T cells in alopecia areata. After isolation, RNA underwent reverse transcription to generate cDNA as the sequencing template. Clones were sequenced by immunoSEQ multiplex PCR, and TCRdb holds only the in-frame ones, with some missing. Altogether about 23,000 clones are present, around 56% being singletons, with the ten largest covering less than 35%. The sample taken for sequencing was NKG2D-high CD8+ T cells sorted from blood. These receptors were taken from a human donor with alopecia areata.

V is TRBV4-1 and J is TRBJ2-7; a possible D gene is TRBD2 (6 bases). This CDR3 comprises 17 residues. V was pared by 0 bases and J by 0 bases, with 15 bases between. The V gene's germline CDR1 is MGHRA and CDR2 YSYEKL. For the CDR3, the DNA is TGCGCCAGCAGCCAAGATTACCGCAGGGACTCCTCCTACGAGCAGTACTTC. This gives the protein CASSQDYRRDSSYEQYF.

This chain uses TRBV11-2 with TRBJ2-5, with 11 bases matching TRBD1. Germline V CDR1 and CDR2: SGHAT, FQNNGV. Trimming cost V 6 bases and J 4 bases; bases outside gene matches: 7. The CDR3 has 15 amino acids. The DNA of the CDR3 is TGTGCCAGCAGTTTTGGACAGGGGGCGTTAGAGACCCAGTACTTC. It translates to CASSFGQGALETQYF.

The V gene is TRBV11-3, the J gene TRBJ1-1, with a weak D call TRBD1 (6 bases). V was pared by 0 bases and J by 0 bases, with 14 bases between. This CDR3 is built from 17 residues. Per the germline V gene, CDR1 is SGHNT and CDR2 is YENEEA. DNA of the CDR3: TGTGCCAGCAGCTTAGATCATATTACAGGGATGAACACTGAAGCTTTCTTT. Its translation is CASSLDHITGMNTEAFF.

As to this clone: Compared with germline, one end of the junction differs, possibly owing to a read error. The chain has TRBV5-6 and TRBJ1-1, with 8 bases aligning to TRBD1. The CDR3 covers 13 residues. Germline-derived CDR1 and CDR2 are SGHDT and YYEEEE. CDR3 residues: CASSLGTGGQGIF. CDR3 nucleotide sequence: TGTGCCAGCAGCCTGGGGACAGGAGGTCAGGGGATCTTT.

This chain connects TRBV11-2 to TRBJ2-1; no firm D call. This CDR3 is built from 12 residues. The V end lost 6 bases, the J end lost 9 bases, and 12 bases lay between the germline ends. Looked up from germline, CDR1 is SGHAT and CDR2 is FQNNGV. CDR3 in amino acids: CASSERWGEQFF. CDR3 sequence (DNA): TGTGCCAGCAGTGAGAGGTGGGGTGAGCAGTTCTTC.

The J gene is TRBJ1-2, the V gene TRBV6-5; unclear D gene. Per the germline V gene, CDR1 is MNHEY and CDR2 is SVGAGI. The CDR3 extends over 13 amino acids. V shed 4 bases and J shed 6 bases, with 12 bases lying between them. The CDR3 loop reads CASSSPGPHGYTF. The CDR3 region has the DNA TGTGCCAGCAGTTCCCCCGGGCCCCATGGCTACACCTTC.

This chain joins TRBV13 and TRBJ1-1; D gene ambiguous. There are 12 residues in the CDR3. V lost 7 bases to trimming and J lost 3 bases, with 9 bases between them. Germline-derived CDR1 and CDR2 are PRHDT and FYEKMQ (reference sequence). CDR3 in amino acids: CASTLSDTEAFF. DNA for the CDR3: TGTGCCAGCACCTTGTCGGACACTGAAGCTTTCTTT. The full variable domain, its missing parts supplied by reference TRBV13 and TRBJ1-1, is AAGVIQSPRHLIKEKRETATLKCYPIPRHDTVYWYQQGPGQDPQFLISFYEKMQSDKGSIPDRFSAQQFSDYHSELNMSSLELGDSALYFCASTLSDTEAFFGQGTRLTVV.

The rearrangement joins TRBV28 to TRBJ2-1; D might be TRBD1 (5 bases). Germline V gene data show CDR1 as MDHEN and CDR2 as SYDVKM. The CDR3 length is 15 residues. V was trimmed by 6 bases and J by 2 bases, leaving 14 bases between them. The CDR3 is CASSSGFFTYNEQFF. CDR3 DNA: TGTGCCAGCAGCTCAGGGTTTTTCACCTACAATGAGCAGTTCTTC.

The chain couples TRBV7-6 to TRBJ2-5; D is possibly TRBD2 (6 bases). Trimming pared 7 bases from V and 2 bases from J, leaving 20 bases between. This CDR3 is 16 amino acids long. The germline V gene has CDR1 SGHVS and CDR2 FNYEAQ. The CDR3 protein is CASTGRIGGIQETQYF. CDR3 DNA sequence: TGTGCCAGCACGGGGAGGATAGGCGGGATACAAGAGACCCAGTACTTC.

Only a few counts were recorded for this clone. This sequence joins TRBV28 and TRBJ2-1, with D perhaps TRBD2 (6 bases). The CDR3 has 15 amino acids. Trimming took 6 bases from V and 5 from J, leaving 17 bases between them. Germline V gene lookup returns CDR1 MDHEN and CDR2 SYDVKM. CDR3 amino acids: CASSPTGTSDNEQFF. CDR3 bases: TGTGCCAGCAGCCCTACCGGGACTTCTGACAATGAGCAGTTCTTC.

V is TRBV7-6 and J is TRBJ2-6, with D unclear. V dropped 5 bases and J dropped 1 base, with 21 bases sitting between them. In germline, CDR1 is SGHVS, CDR2 FNYEAQ. CDR3 length: 19 residues. The CDR3 loop reads CASSRYEQRPPSGANVLTF. For the CDR3, the DNA is TGTGCCAGCAGCCGCTACGAACAAAGACCTCCTTCTGGGGCCAACGTCCTGACTTTC.

Details on this clone: Germline is not matched at one junction end, which may reflect a read error. The chain has TRBV20-1 and TRBJ2-1; D is perhaps TRBD2 (6 bases). Germline CDR1 and CDR2: DFQATT and SNEGSKA (reference sequence). The CDR3 spans 10 residues. This CDR3 reads CSVRLVPKFF. For the CDR3, the DNA is TGCAGTGTTAGACTAGTGCCTAAGTTCTTC.

This chain uses TRBV15 with TRBJ2-7, with D possibly matching TRBD2 (5 bases). Germline values: CDR1 LNHNV, CDR2 YYDKDF (reference sequence). There are 15 residues in the CDR3. The V and J ends lost 0 bases and 4 bases respectively, with 13 bases between them. The DNA of the CDR3 is TGTGCCACCAGCAGAGAGGGAGCGGAGAAATACGAGCAGTACTTC. As protein: CATSREGAEKYEQYF.

This clone was seen more than once but under ten times. This chain links TRBV7-2 with TRBJ2-5, with TRBD1 matching over 10 bases. The CDR3 sequence is 17 residues long. Trimming at V came to 5 bases and at J to 2 bases, leaving 11 bases not matched to a gene. Germline CDR1 is SGHTA and CDR2 is FQGNSA. Written as DNA, the CDR3 is TGTGCCAGCAGCCCTAGGGACAGGGGAATAGGGCAAGAGACCCAGTACTTC. It specifies CASSPRDRGIGQETQYF.

CDR3: CASSISVSSGANVLTF. As DNA, the CDR3 is TGTGCCAGCAGCATTAGCGTGAGCTCTGGGGCCAACGTCCTGACTTTC. This chain connects TRBV9 to TRBJ2-6, with D possibly matching TRBD2 (5 bases). The V and J ends lost 4 bases and 0 bases respectively, with 11 bases between them. CDR1 is SGDLS, CDR2 YYNGEE, per germline. The CDR3 extends over 16 amino acids.

Sample share makes this clone medium-sized (0.01 to 0.1%). The V gene is TRBV14, the J gene TRBJ2-1, with 7 bases fitting TRBD2. This CDR3 is built from 15 residues. Germline CDR1 and CDR2: SGHDN and FVKESK. The V and J ends lost 5 bases and 1 base, in that order; junction bases with no gene match: 5. The chain's CDR3 is CASSRLAFSYNEQFF. In DNA form, the CDR3 reads TGTGCCAGCAGCAGACTAGCTTTTTCCTACAATGAGCAGTTCTTC.

This sequence joins TRBV7-9 and TRBJ2-7; D is ambiguous. CDR1 SEHNR and CDR2 FQNEAQ come from the germline V gene (reference sequence). V was shortened by 4 bases and J by 4 bases, with 20 bases between the two germline ends. The CDR3 has 16 residues. The CDR3 region is CASSSPPHRLEYEQYF. For the CDR3, the DNA is TGTGCCAGCAGCTCCCCCCCCCACAGACTCGAATACGAGCAGTACTTC. Filled out from reference TRBV7-9 and TRBJ2-7, the complete variable domain reads DTGVSQNPRHKITKRGQNVTFRCDPISEHNRLYWYRQTLGQGPEFLTYFQNEAQLEKSRLLSDRFSAERPKGSFSTLEIQRTEQGDSAMYLCASSSPPHRLEYEQYFGPGTRLTVT.

This clone showed up just once. The V call is TRBV18, the J call TRBJ2-3, with 7 bases identical to TRBD2. The CDR3 covers 17 residues. Germline loops: CDR1 KGHSH, CDR2 LQKENI. The ends lost 3 bases at V and 7 bases at J; junction bases unmatched: 16. The CDR3 sequence: CASSPLIEGGRVYTQYF. Here the CDR3 DNA reads TGTGCCAGCTCACCCTTGATTGAGGGCGGGAGAGTGTATACGCAGTATTTT.

Only a few counts were recorded for this clone. V and J are TRBV2 and TRBJ1-1, with D unclear. This CDR3 has 12 amino acids. V was clipped by 3 bases and J by 6 bases, with 8 bases between them. Germline V gene sequence: CDR1 SNHLY, CDR2 FYNNEI. CDR3 bases: TGTGCCAGCAGTGACGACATCGCTGAAGCTTTCTTT. Its translation: CASSDDIAEAFF.

V usage is TRBV6-6 and J usage is TRBJ2-1; TRBD2 matches at 10 bases. J was trimmed by 9 bases and V by 0 bases; bases with no gene match: 8. In germline, CDR1 is MNHNY, CDR2 SVGAGI (reference sequence). The CDR3 runs to 16 residues. CDR3 sequence: CASSYSASGRGGEQFF. The DNA for the CDR3 is TGTGCCAGCAGTTACTCGGCTAGCGGGAGAGGCGGTGAGCAGTTCTTC.

The V gene is TRBV7-9, the J gene TRBJ1-1; D unclear. This CDR3 has 16 residues. V gave up 5 bases and J gave up 3 bases, with 19 bases separating them. CDR1 and CDR2 (germline): SEHNR, FQNEAQ (reference sequence). The CDR3 nucleotides are TGTGCCAGCAGCCAACCGATGCCCCCCAAATACACTGAAGCTTTCTTT. Translation gives CASSQPMPPKYTEAFF.

This clone was observed a few times. V and J are TRBV11-2 and TRBJ2-1; possibly TRBD2 for D (6 bases). V lost 5 bases to trimming and J lost 0 bases, with 11 bases between them. Germline V lookup: CDR1 SGHAT, CDR2 FQNNGV. The CDR3 contains 15 residues. The DNA for the CDR3 is TGTGCCAGCAGCATTAGCGGTAGCTCCTACAATGAGCAGTTCTTC. This encodes CASSISGSSYNEQFF.

The gene calls are TRBV6-6 and TRBJ1-1; 7 bases are shared with TRBD1. The trim removed 2 bases at V and 14 bases at J, leaving 8 bases unmatched. This CDR3 is 12 amino acids long. From germline, CDR1 is MNHNY and CDR2 SVGAGI (reference sequence). The CDR3 reads CASSYTGAVGFF. DNA for the CDR3: TGTGCCAGCAGTTACACAGGGGCGGTTGGGTTCTTT.

Worth noting for this clone: Other nucleotide sequences in the sample specify the same CDR3. The rearrangement links TRBV27 to TRBJ2-1; no reliable D call. Per germline, CDR1 MNHEY and CDR2 SMNVEV (reference sequence). V lost 2 bases and J lost 10, with 15 bases in between. The CDR3 covers 14 residues. CDR3 sequence reads: CASSLTPTGYEQFF. The CDR3 bases are TGTGCCAGCAGTTTAACCCCAACGGGTTACGAGCAGTTCTTC.

For this clone: This sample also contains other DNA sequences that code for the same CDR3. The chain links TRBV14 to TRBJ2-1; TRBD2 matches at 11 bases. Germline CDR1 and CDR2: SGHDN and FVKESK. The CDR3 runs 14 residues. Trimming cost V 4 bases and J 7 bases; bases outside gene matches: 3. The CDR3 loop is CASSPWTSGNEQFF. The CDR3 DNA reads as TGTGCCAGCAGCCCCTGGACTAGCGGGAATGAGCAGTTCTTC.

This clone has just a few counts. This chain uses TRBV7-9 with TRBJ2-7; perhaps TRBD2 as D (7 bases). Trimming cost V 4 bases and J 4 bases, with 17 bases left between them. CDR1 and CDR2 from the germline V gene are SEHNR and FQNEAQ (reference sequence). The CDR3 runs 15 residues. As DNA, the CDR3 is TGTGCCAGCAGCTACGGACGGGGGGCCGGGTACGAGCAGTACTTC. Translating it yields CASSYGRGAGYEQYF.